Below, one T cell receptor (beta chain) is given with its context. Its antigen is not identified. This entry is derived from a study of cytomegalovirus exposure and HLA in healthy donors. About the research overall: The use of the same platform for the 100 to 150 validation repertoires and the 666 first-cohort repertoires was reported by a later analysis.

Generated by immunoSEQ multiplex PCR, the TCRdb table keeps only in-frame clones and is missing some. The table lists about 56,000 clones, around 93% of them singletons. Findings and limits, study-wide: The tendency of first-cohort TCR clusters to co-occur in the 120 or so validation repertoires emerged from a later analysis. For most TCR sequences rarity was the rule, although some public TCRs occurred in many donors.

The donors were part of the validation cohort of some 120 subjects. That cohort was separate from the first cohort, which comprised several hundred subjects. Germline CDR1 is SGHTA and CDR2 is FQGNSA. V shed 0 bases and J 3 bases; nucleotides not matched to a gene: 14. The CDR3 has 18 residues. The chain is built from TRBV7-2 and TRBJ2-7; 7 positions match TRBD1. The receptor was derived from a young woman in good health and CMV-seropositive. The specimen was PBMCs. CDR3 nucleotides: TGTGCCAGCAGCTTAGCGCACGTCGGTTGGGCAGGGGGCTACGAGCAGTACTTC. Amino acid sequence: CASSLAHVGWAGGYEQYF. Filled out from reference TRBV7-2 and TRBJ2-7, the complete variable domain reads GAGVSQSPSNKVTEKGKDVELRCDPISGHTALYWYRQSLGQGLEFLIYFQGNSAPDKSGLPSDRFSAERTGGSVSTLTIQRTQQEDSAVYLCASSLAHVGWAGGYEQYFGPGTRLTVT.